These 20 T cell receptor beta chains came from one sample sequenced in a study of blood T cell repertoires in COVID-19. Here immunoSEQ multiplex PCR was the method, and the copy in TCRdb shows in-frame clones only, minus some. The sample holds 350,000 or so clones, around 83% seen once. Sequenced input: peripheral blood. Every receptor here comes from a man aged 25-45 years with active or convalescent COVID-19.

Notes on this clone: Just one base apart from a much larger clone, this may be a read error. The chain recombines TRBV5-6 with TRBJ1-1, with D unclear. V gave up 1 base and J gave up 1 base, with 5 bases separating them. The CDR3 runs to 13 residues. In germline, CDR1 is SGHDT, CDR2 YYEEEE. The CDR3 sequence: CASSLPGNTEAFF. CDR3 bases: TGTGCCAGCAGCTTGCCCGGGAACACTGAAGCTTTCTTT.

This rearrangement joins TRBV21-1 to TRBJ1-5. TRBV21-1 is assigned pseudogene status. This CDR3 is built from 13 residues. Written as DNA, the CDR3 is TGTGCCAGCACCTACAAGCGCGATCAGCCCCAGCATTTT. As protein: CASTYKRDQPQHF.

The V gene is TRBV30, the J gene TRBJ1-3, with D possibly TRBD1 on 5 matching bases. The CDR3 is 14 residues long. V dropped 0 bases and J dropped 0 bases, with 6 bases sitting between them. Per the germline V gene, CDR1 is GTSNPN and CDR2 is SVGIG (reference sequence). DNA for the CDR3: TGTGCCTGGAGTGTGGGGGGCTCTGGAAACACCATATATTTT. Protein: CAWSVGGSGNTIYF.

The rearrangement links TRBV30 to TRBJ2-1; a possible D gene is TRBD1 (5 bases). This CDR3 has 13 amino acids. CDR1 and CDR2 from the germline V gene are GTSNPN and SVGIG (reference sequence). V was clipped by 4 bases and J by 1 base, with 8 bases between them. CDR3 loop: CAWTGWSYNEQFF. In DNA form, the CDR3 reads TGTGCCTGGACAGGGTGGTCCTACAATGAGCAGTTCTTC. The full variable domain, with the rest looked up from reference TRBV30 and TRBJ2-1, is SQTIHQWPATLVQPVGSPLSLECTVEGTSNPNLYWYRQAAGRGLQLLFYSVGIGQISSEVPQNLSASRPQDRQFILSSKKLLLSDSGFYLCAWTGWSYNEQFFGPGTRLTVL.

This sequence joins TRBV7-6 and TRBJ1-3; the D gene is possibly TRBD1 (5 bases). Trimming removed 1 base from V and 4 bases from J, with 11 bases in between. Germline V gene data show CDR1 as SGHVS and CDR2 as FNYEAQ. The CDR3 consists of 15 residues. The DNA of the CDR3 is TGTGCCAGCAGCTTAGGTGCTAGGACAGGAAACACCATATATTTT. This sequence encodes CASSLGARTGNTIYF.

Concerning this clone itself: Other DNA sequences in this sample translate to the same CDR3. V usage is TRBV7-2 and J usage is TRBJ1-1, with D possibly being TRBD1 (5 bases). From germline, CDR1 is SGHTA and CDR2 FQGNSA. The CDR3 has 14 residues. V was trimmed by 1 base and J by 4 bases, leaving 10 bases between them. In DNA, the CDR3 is TGTGCCAGCAGCTTAGTCCAGGGTGGCACTGAAGCTTTCTTT. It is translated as CASSLVQGGTEAFF.

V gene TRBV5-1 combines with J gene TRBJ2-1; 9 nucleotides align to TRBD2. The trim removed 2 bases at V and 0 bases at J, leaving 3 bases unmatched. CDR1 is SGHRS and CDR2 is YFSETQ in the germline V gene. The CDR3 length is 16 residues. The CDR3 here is CASSLGGGASYNEQFF. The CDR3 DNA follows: TGCGCCAGCAGCTTAGGCGGGGGGGCCTCCTACAATGAGCAGTTCTTC.

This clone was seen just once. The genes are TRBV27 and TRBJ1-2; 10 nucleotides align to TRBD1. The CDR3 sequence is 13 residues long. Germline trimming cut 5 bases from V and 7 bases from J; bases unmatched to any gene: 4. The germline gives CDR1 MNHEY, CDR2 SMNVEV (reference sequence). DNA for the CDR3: TGTGCCAGCAGTCGGACAGGGGGACTTGGCTACACCTTC. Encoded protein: CASSRTGGLGYTF.

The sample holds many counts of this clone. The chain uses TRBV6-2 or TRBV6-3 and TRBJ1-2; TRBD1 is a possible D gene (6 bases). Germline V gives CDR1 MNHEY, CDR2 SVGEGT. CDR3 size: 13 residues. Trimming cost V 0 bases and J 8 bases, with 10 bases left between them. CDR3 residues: CASSYSIRGGYTF. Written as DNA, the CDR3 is TGTGCCAGCAGTTACTCGATCAGGGGCGGCTACACCTTC.

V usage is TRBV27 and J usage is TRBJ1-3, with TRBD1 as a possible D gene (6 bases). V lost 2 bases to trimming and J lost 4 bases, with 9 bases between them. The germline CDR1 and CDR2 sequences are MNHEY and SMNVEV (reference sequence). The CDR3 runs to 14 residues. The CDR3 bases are TGTGCCAGCAGTTTAAGCAGGGGCGGAAACACCATATATTTT. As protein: CASSLSRGGNTIYF.

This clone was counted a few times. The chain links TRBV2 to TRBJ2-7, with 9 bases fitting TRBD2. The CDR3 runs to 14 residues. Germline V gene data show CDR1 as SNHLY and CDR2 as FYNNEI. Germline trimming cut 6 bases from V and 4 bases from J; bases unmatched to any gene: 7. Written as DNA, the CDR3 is TGTGCCAGCAGGGGAACTAGCGGGTCGTACGAGCAGTACTTC. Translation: CASRGTSGSYEQYF.

This CDR3 reads CASSIRQGGTDTQYF. The CDR3 DNA is TGTGCCAGTAGTATCCGACAGGGTGGCACAGATACGCAGTATTTT. The J gene is TRBJ2-3, the V gene TRBV19, with TRBD1 matching over 7 bases. After removal of 3 bases from V and 1 base from J, the junction contained 4 bases not matched to a gene. The CDR3 has 15 amino acids. Per germline, CDR1 LNHDA and CDR2 SQIVND (reference sequence).

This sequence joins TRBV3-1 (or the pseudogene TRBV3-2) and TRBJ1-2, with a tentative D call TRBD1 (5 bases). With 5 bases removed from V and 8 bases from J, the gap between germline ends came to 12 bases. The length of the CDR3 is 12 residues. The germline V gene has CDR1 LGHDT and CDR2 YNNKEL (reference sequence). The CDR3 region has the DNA TGTGCCAGCAGCGCTTCGGGGGAAGGCTACACCTTC. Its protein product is CASSASGEGYTF.

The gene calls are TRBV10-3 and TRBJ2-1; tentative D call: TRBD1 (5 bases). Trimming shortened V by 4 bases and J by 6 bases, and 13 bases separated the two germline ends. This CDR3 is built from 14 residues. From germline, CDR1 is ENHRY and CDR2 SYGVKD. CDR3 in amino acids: CAISGSAGRNEQFF. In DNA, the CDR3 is TGTGCCATCAGTGGCTCAGCAGGGCGCAATGAGCAGTTCTTC.

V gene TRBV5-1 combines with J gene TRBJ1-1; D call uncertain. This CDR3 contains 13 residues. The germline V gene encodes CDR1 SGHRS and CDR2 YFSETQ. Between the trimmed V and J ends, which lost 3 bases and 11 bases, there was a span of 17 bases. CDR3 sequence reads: CASSSGPPSGAFF. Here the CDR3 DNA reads TGCGCCAGCAGCTCCGGGCCACCTTCGGGGGCTTTCTTT.

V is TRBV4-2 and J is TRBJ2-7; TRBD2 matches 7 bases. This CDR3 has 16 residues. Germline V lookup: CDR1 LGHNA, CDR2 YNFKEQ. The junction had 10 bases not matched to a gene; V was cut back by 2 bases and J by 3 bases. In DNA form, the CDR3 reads TGTGCCAGCAGCCAAACCAGCATCAGCGGGAACTACGAGCAGTACTTC. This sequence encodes CASSQTSISGNYEQYF.

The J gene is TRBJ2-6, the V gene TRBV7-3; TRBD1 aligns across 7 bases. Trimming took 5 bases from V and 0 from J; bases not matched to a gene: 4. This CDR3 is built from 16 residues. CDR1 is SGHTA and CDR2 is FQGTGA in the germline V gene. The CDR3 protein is CASSETGSSGANVLTF. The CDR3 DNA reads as TGTGCCAGCAGCGAGACAGGGTCCTCTGGGGCCAACGTCCTGACTTTC. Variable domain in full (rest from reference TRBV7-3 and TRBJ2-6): GAGVSQTPSNKVTEKGKYVELRCDPISGHTALYWYRQSLGQGPEFLIYFQGTGAADDSGLPNDRFFAVRPEGSVSTLKIQRTERGDSAVYLCASSETGSSGANVLTFGAGSRLTVL.

CDR3 DNA: TGTGCCAGCAGTCTCCGGACCCGAGGGTACACAGATACGCAGTATTTT. This translates into CASSLRTRGYTDTQYF. The gene calls are TRBV28 and TRBJ2-3, with D tentatively TRBD2 (5 bases). The germline V gene encodes CDR1 MDHEN and CDR2 SYDVKM. This CDR3 contains 16 residues. V was shortened by 5 bases and J by 2 bases, with 17 bases between the two germline ends.

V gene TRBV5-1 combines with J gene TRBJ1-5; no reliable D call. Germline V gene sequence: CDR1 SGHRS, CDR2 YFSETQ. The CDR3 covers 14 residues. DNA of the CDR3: TGCGGCAAATGGAGAGTCTATAGCAATCAGCCCCAGCATTTT. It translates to CGKWRVYSNQPQHF.

Here the CDR3 reads CASSPTAGGGRNEQFF. CDR3 DNA sequence: TGTGCCAGCAGCCCAACAGCGGGGGGAGGTAGAAATGAGCAGTTCTTC. The chain joins TRBV9 to TRBJ2-1, with TRBD2 identical over 9 bases. Per germline, CDR1 SGDLS and CDR2 YYNGEE. After removal of 4 bases from V and 7 bases from J, the junction contained 12 bases not matched to a gene. There are 16 residues in the CDR3.